These 30 T cell receptor beta chains came from one sample sequenced in a study of technical replicates of blood from a few donors. Clones were read by immunoSEQ multiplex PCR, and TCRdb kept only the in-frame ones, dropping some. This sample has 85,000 to 100,000 clones, with roughly 90% found just once. The material sequenced was T cells isolated from PBMCs. Every receptor here comes from a human donor in good health.

The gene calls are TRBV27 and TRBJ2-7; D might be TRBD2 (7 bases). The CDR3 has 14 amino acids. V was trimmed by 2 bases and J by 2 bases, leaving 10 bases between them. Germline lookup yields CDR1 MNHEY and CDR2 SMNVEV (reference sequence). The CDR3 nucleotides are TGTGCCAGCAGTTTACAGGGGAGGGCCTACGAGCAGTACTTC. Its translation is CASSLQGRAYEQYF.

V gene TRBV5-4 combines with J gene TRBJ2-1; TRBD2 agrees at 13 bases. V shed 1 base and J 5 bases; nucleotides not matched to a gene: 0. Germline CDR1 is SGHNT and CDR2 is YYREEE (reference sequence). This CDR3 region has 15 residues. The CDR3 spells CASSLTSGGDNEQFF. The CDR3 nucleotides are TGTGCCAGCAGCTTGACTAGCGGGGGGGACAATGAGCAGTTCTTC.

The rearrangement uses TRBV7-9 and TRBJ2-7, with TRBD2 matching 13 bases. V lost 4 bases to trimming and J lost 5 bases; unmatched junction nucleotides: 5. The CDR3 runs 15 residues. Germline V gives CDR1 SEHNR, CDR2 FQNEAQ (reference sequence). The CDR3 DNA reads as TGTGCCAGCAGCTCTACTAGCGGGGGGGCCCACGAGCAGTACTTC. Its protein is CASSSTSGGAHEQYF.

In this sample, this clone turned up once. The chain employs TRBV5-6 and TRBJ1-3, with 11 bases aligning to TRBD1. The CDR3 sequence is 15 residues long. From germline, CDR1 is SGHDT and CDR2 YYEEEE. After removal of 4 bases from V and 2 bases from J, the junction contained 2 bases not matched to a gene. CDR3 in DNA: TGTGCCAGCAGCGGACAGGGGGCTACTGGAAACACCATATATTTT. It is translated as CASSGQGATGNTIYF. The whole variable domain, filled in from reference TRBV5-6 and TRBJ1-3, reads DAGVTQSPTHLIKTRGQQVTLRCSPKSGHDTVSWYQQALGQGPQFIFQYYEEEERQRGNFPDRFSGHQFPNYSSELNVNALLLGDSALYLCASSGQGATGNTIYFGEGSWLTVV.

The chain employs TRBV4-1 and TRBJ2-7, with 8 bases that match TRBD1. The J segment lost 0 bases and the V segment lost 2 bases, leaving 9 bases of the junction unmatched. Germline CDR1 is MGHRA and CDR2 is YSYEKL. The CDR3 runs 17 residues. CDR3 DNA: TGCGCCAGCAGCCAAAGACGGAGGGACAGGATCTCCTACGAGCAGTACTTC. It is translated as CASSQRRRDRISYEQYF.

The chain links TRBV30 to TRBJ1-2; 9 bases align to TRBD1. The CDR3 is made up of 14 amino acids. V shed 6 bases and J 8 bases; nucleotides not matched to a gene: 13. CDR1 is GTSNPN and CDR2 is SVGIG in the germline V gene (reference sequence). The CDR3 region has the DNA TGTGCCTGTACAACCGGGACAGGGATCGCCGGCTACACCTTC. Translating it yields CACTTGTGIAGYTF.

The chain employs TRBV28 and TRBJ2-1, with TRBD2 identical over 8 bases. Germline V gene lookup returns CDR1 MDHEN and CDR2 SYDVKM. With 6 bases clipped from V and 9 bases from J, the junction kept 13 bases outside the gene matches. This CDR3 contains 15 residues. The CDR3 nucleotides read TGTGCCAGCAGAACTACCGGGACTAGGGTTGGTGAGCAGTTCTTC. Protein product: CASRTTGTRVGEQFF.

The rearrangement links TRBV4-1 to TRBJ1-3; 8 bases fit TRBD1. Germline CDR1 and CDR2: MGHRA and YSYEKL. The CDR3 has 18 residues. The trim removed 2 bases at V and 2 bases at J, leaving 11 bases unmatched. The CDR3 region has the DNA TGCGCCAGCAGCCAATTACCGGGACAGGTCCTCGCTGGAAACACCATATATTTT. The encoded protein is CASSQLPGQVLAGNTIYF.

V is TRBV4-1 and J is TRBJ2-7; 8 bases are a match to TRBD1. Germline V lookup: CDR1 MGHRA, CDR2 YSYEKL. This CDR3 is built from 15 residues. V shed 3 bases and J 6 bases; nucleotides not matched to a gene: 10. CDR3 residues: CASSQAGGESSEQYF. CDR3 nucleotide sequence: TGCGCCAGCAGCCAGGCAGGGGGCGAGAGCTCCGAGCAGTACTTC.

The V gene is TRBV30, the J gene TRBJ1-5; perhaps TRBD1 as D (5 bases). In germline, CDR1 is GTSNPN, CDR2 SVGIG (reference sequence). The V end was cut by 5 bases, the J end by 2 bases, with 19 bases between. The CDR3 runs to 16 residues. The CDR3 DNA reads as TGTGCCTGGGGGGCAGGGTCCGGGAGTGGCAATCAGCCCCAGCATTTT. Its translation is CAWGAGSGSGNQPQHF.

The chain couples TRBV28 to TRBJ1-5, with 7 bases fitting TRBD1. The CDR3 spans 16 residues. Trimming at V came to 6 bases and at J to 3 bases, leaving 11 bases not matched to a gene. CDR1 and CDR2 from the germline V gene are MDHEN and SYDVKM. CDR3 sequence: CASSIGSGGFNQPQHF. The CDR3 DNA sequence: TGTGCCAGCAGCATCGGGTCAGGGGGATTCAATCAGCCCCAGCATTTT.

This clone was found a few times. The chain couples TRBV11-2 to TRBJ1-1, with D possibly TRBD1 on 5 matching bases. With 4 bases removed from V and 0 bases from J, the gap between germline ends came to 12 bases. Germline CDR1 reads SGHAT; CDR2 reads FQNNGV. CDR3 length equals 15 residues. This CDR3 reads CASSSGHHMNTEAFF. The CDR3 DNA sequence: TGTGCCAGCAGCTCCGGACACCACATGAACACTGAAGCTTTCTTT. The whole variable domain, filled in from reference TRBV11-2 and TRBJ1-1, reads EAGVAQSPRYKIIEKRQSVAFWCNPISGHATLYWYQQILGQGPKLLIQFQNNGVVDDSQLPKDRFSAERLKGVDSTLKIQPAKLEDSAVYLCASSSGHHMNTEAFFGQGTRLTVV.

This clone was found once. This rearrangement joins TRBV27 to TRBJ1-6, with D perhaps TRBD1 (6 bases). The CDR3 sequence is 16 residues long. Germline V gene sequence: CDR1 MNHEY, CDR2 SMNVEV (reference sequence). V shed 3 bases and J shed 7 bases, with 16 bases lying between them. The CDR3 loop is CASSLGDTGFNSPLHF. CDR3 bases: TGTGCCAGCAGTTTGGGGGACACAGGGTTCAATTCACCCCTCCACTTT.

The V and J genes are TRBV27 and TRBJ1-5; D uncertain. Germline CDR1 MNHEY, CDR2 SMNVEV (reference sequence). The CDR3 loop spans 15 amino acids. V lost 5 bases and J lost 4, with 15 bases in between. The CDR3 sequence: CASSPQSGRNQPQHF. For the CDR3, the DNA is TGTGCCAGCAGTCCCCAGTCTGGGAGGAATCAGCCCCAGCATTTT.

The chain employs TRBV6-6 and TRBJ1-2, with D hard to call. V was clipped by 2 bases and J by 1 base, with 8 bases between them. CDR3 length: 14 amino acids. Germline loops: CDR1 MNHNY, CDR2 SVGAGI (reference sequence). The CDR3 here is CASSYTDGNYGYTF. CDR3 bases: TGTGCCAGCAGTTACACAGACGGTAACTATGGCTACACCTTC.

The V call is TRBV6-1, the J call TRBJ1-1; D is undetermined. There are 11 residues in the CDR3. V lost 8 bases, J lost 6 bases, and 10 bases lay in between. The germline gives CDR1 MNHNS, CDR2 SASEGT. The CDR3 region is CASSREPEAFF. The DNA for the CDR3 is TGTGCCAGCTCGCGGGAACCTGAAGCTTTCTTT.

The gene calls are TRBV5-4 and TRBJ2-5, with D perhaps TRBD1 (6 bases). Germline loops: CDR1 SGHNT, CDR2 YYREEE (reference sequence). V was trimmed by 2 bases and J by 5 bases, leaving 10 bases between them. This CDR3 region has 13 residues. For the CDR3, the DNA is TGTGCCAGCAGCTTCCGGGACAAGGAGACCCAGTACTTC. This translates into CASSFRDKETQYF.

The genes are TRBV14 and TRBJ2-3; tentative D call: TRBD2 (6 bases). Germline CDR1 is SGHDN and CDR2 is FVKESK. The V end lost 2 bases, the J end lost 2 bases, and 11 bases lay between the germline ends. CDR3 length: 15 amino acids. CDR3 DNA: TGTGCCAGCAGCCAACGGGACTGGCCCACAGATACGCAGTATTTT. Residues: CASSQRDWPTDTQYF. Combining the CDR3 with reference TRBV14 and TRBJ2-3 gives the whole variable domain EAGVTQFPSHSVIEKGQTVTLRCDPISGHDNLYWYRRVMGKEIKFLLHFVKESKQDESGMPNNRFLAERTGGTYSTLKVQPAELEDSGVYFCASSQRDWPTDTQYFGPGTRLTVL.

V is TRBV11-3 and J is TRBJ1-2; tentative D call: TRBD1 (5 bases). Germline CDR1 SGHNT, CDR2 YENEEA. The CDR3 consists of 12 residues. Trimming removed 5 bases from V and 4 bases from J, with 8 bases in between. CDR3 sequence (DNA): TGTGCCAGCAGCGTAGGGGCCTATGGCTACACCTTC. This gives the protein CASSVGAYGYTF.

This clone showed up just once. The chain uses TRBV6-1 and TRBJ2-1; 8 nucleotides match TRBD1. CDR1 is MNHNS and CDR2 is SASEGT in the germline V gene. The trim removed 4 bases at V and 3 bases at J, leaving 5 bases unmatched. CDR3 size: 15 residues. The CDR3 DNA is TGTGCCAGCAGTGGGCAGGGGGCGTTCTACAATGAGCAGTTCTTC. This sequence encodes CASSGQGAFYNEQFF.

The genes are TRBV4-2 and TRBJ2-3; TRBD2 matches at 7 bases. CDR3 length: 17 amino acids. The V and J ends lost 4 bases and 1 base, in that order; junction bases with no gene match: 11. Germline loops: CDR1 LGHNA, CDR2 YNFKEQ. CDR3 bases: TGTGCCAGCAGCCGAGAAATACGACTAGCTCGCACAGATACGCAGTATTTT. Residues: CASSREIRLARTDTQYF.

CDR3: CASSLPGLAGGYNEQFF. The DNA for the CDR3 is TGTGCCAGCAGCCTACCGGGACTAGCGGGGGGGTACAATGAGCAGTTCTTC. The chain links TRBV7-3 to TRBJ2-1, with 16 bases fitting TRBD2. The CDR3 is made up of 17 amino acids. From germline, CDR1 is SGHTA and CDR2 FQGTGA. V dropped 5 bases and J dropped 4; count of bases not matched to a gene: 5.

The chain carries TRBV5-1 and TRBJ1-4, with 10 positions matching TRBD1. Trimming removed 4 bases from V and 2 bases from J; junction bases left unmatched: 8. The CDR3 runs to 17 residues. Per the germline V gene, CDR1 is SGHRS and CDR2 is YFSETQ. The CDR3 DNA sequence: TGCGCCAGCAGCCCACTCGGGACAGGGGAGACTAATGAAAAACTGTTTTTT. Translated, it gives CASSPLGTGETNEKLFF.

V gene TRBV28 combines with J gene TRBJ2-1; 12 nucleotides match TRBD2. CDR1 and CDR2 (germline): MDHEN, SYDVKM. This CDR3 is built from 13 residues. With V trimmed by 3 bases and J by 9 bases, 0 bases remained unmatched. The DNA for the CDR3 is TGTGCCAGCAGTTTGGGACTAGCGGGTGAGCAGTTCTTC. This gives the protein CASSLGLAGEQFF. Full variable domain (remainder filled in from reference TRBV28 and TRBJ2-1): DVKVTQSSRYLVKRTGEKVFLECVQDMDHENMFWYRQDPGLGLRLIYFSYDVKMKEKGDIPEGYSVSREKKERFSLILESASTNQTSMYLCASSLGLAGEQFFGPGTRLTVL.

The rearrangement joins TRBV13 to TRBJ1-2; perhaps TRBD1 as D (5 bases). The CDR3 length is 13 residues. Trimming took 2 bases from V and 7 from J, leaving 11 bases between them. The V gene's germline CDR1 is PRHDT and CDR2 FYEKMQ (reference sequence). CDR3 region: CASSLQGGSGYTF. The CDR3 bases are TGTGCCAGCAGCTTACAGGGAGGCAGTGGCTACACCTTC.

The chain joins TRBV7-2 to TRBJ1-2; D gene ambiguous. CDR1 SGHTA and CDR2 FQGNSA come from the germline V gene. The CDR3 sequence is 13 residues long. V was cut by 1 base and J by 2 bases, with 5 bases left in between. The CDR3 loop reads CASSLVLNYGYTF. The CDR3 nucleotides are TGTGCCAGCAGCTTAGTCTTAAACTATGGCTACACCTTC.

The chain has TRBV7-2 and TRBJ1-2; 7 bases line up with TRBD1. The germline V gene encodes CDR1 SGHTA and CDR2 FQGNSA. This CDR3 is 15 amino acids long. The V segment lost 4 bases and the J segment 0 bases; nucleotides outside the gene matches: 5. CDR3 residues: CASSSSTGSNYGYTF. Here the CDR3 DNA reads TGTGCCAGCAGCTCCTCGACAGGGTCTAACTATGGCTACACCTTC.

This clone was picked up one time. V is TRBV10-1 and J is TRBJ2-3, with D perhaps TRBD2 (6 bases). CDR3 length: 13 residues. Trimming removed 6 bases from V and 3 bases from J, with 10 bases in between. CDR1 is WNHNN and CDR2 is SYGVQD in the germline V gene (reference sequence). The CDR3 DNA reads TGCGCCAGCAGCCGGAGGGGAACAGATACGCAGTATTTT. It codes for CASSRRGTDTQYF.

V gene TRBV27 combines with J gene TRBJ2-7; 9 positions agree with TRBD2. The CDR3 covers 15 residues. Trimming at V came to 7 bases and at J to 1 base, leaving 8 bases not matched to a gene. Looked up from germline, CDR1 is MNHEY and CDR2 is SMNVEV (reference sequence). The CDR3 region is CASKLTSGLSYEQYF. The CDR3, as DNA: TGTGCCAGCAAACTCACTAGCGGGTTATCCTACGAGCAGTACTTC.

This clone showed up just once. The chain combines TRBV6-6 with TRBJ1-3; tentative D call: TRBD1 (6 bases). The germline CDR1 and CDR2 sequences are MNHNY and SVGAGI (reference sequence). The CDR3 is 15 amino acids. The V gene lost 6 bases and the J gene lost 1 base, with 13 bases spanning the gap. CDR3 DNA sequence: TGTGCCAGCAGCCCTACAACAGGGTCTGGAAACACCATATATTTT. Its protein is CASSPTTGSGNTIYF.